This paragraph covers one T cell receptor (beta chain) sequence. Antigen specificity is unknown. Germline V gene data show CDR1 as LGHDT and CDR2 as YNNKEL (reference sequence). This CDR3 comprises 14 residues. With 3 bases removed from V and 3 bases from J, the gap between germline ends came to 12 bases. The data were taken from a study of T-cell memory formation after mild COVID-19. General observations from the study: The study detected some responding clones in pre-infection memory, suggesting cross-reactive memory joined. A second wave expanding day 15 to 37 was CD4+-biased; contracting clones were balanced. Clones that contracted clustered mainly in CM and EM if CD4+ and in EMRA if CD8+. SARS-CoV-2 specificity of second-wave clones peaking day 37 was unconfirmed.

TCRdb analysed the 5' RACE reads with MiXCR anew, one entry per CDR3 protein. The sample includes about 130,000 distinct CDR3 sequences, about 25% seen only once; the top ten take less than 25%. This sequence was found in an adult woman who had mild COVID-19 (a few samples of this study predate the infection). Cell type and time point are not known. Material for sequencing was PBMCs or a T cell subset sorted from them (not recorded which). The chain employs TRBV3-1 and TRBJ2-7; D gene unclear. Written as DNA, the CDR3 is TGTGCCAGCAGCCACGCCGGTAGGCGCTACGAGCAGTACTTC. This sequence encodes CASSHAGRRYEQYF.